Reported below is one TCR beta chain. Antigen unknown. These data come from a study of shared clonotypes between healthy human individuals. Overall study results and limits: What limited the represented genetic and exposure-history diversity was the small number of donors.

The split of CD4+ cells yielded CD45RA+ naive and CD45RA-negative memory subsets. The CDR3 runs to 15 residues. Trimming cost V 0 bases and J 4 bases; bases outside gene matches: 5. Germline V gene data show CDR1 as SGHNT and CDR2 as YYREEE (reference sequence). The authors ran the assay at deep level. Libraries were prepared by immunoSEQ multiplex PCR; TCRdb keeps only in-frame clonotypes and omits some of them. In the table there are some 1 million clones, 65% to 75% of which are singletons. The sequencing input was memory CD4+ T cells sorted from blood. The subset is: CD45RA-negative fraction. The chain has TRBV5-4 and TRBJ2-5; 8 nucleotides align to TRBD2. The TCR sequence derives from a young man in good health. Written as DNA, the CDR3 is TGTGCCAGCAGCTTGGCGAACGCGGGAGGAGAGACCCAGTACTTC. Its protein is CASSLANAGGETQYF.